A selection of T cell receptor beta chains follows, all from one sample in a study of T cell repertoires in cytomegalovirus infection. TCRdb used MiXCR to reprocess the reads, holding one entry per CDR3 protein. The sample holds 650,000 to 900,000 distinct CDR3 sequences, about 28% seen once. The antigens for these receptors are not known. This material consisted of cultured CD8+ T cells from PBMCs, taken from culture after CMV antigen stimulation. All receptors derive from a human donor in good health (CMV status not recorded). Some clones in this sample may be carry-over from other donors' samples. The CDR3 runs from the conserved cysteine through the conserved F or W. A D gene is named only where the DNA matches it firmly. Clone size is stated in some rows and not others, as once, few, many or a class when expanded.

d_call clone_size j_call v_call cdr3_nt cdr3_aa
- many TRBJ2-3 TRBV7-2 TGTGCCAGCAGCCCTACCTCAGGTGCCGCAGATACGCAGTATTTT CASSPTSGAADTQYF
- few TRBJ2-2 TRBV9 TGTGCCAGCAGCGTATTCAGGGCCGGCACCGGGGAGCTGTTTTTT CASSVFRAGTGELFF
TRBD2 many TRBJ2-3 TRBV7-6 TGTGCCAGCAGCTTTCCGACTAGCGGGGGGGCCTTGGATACGCAGTATTTT CASSFPTSGGALDTQYF
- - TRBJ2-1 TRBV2 TGTGCCAGCCATCCCGGGACAAACTACAATGAGCAGTTCTTC CASHPGTNYNEQFF
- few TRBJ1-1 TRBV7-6 TGTGCCAGCAGCTTAGGTGCAGGTCCTGAAGCTTTCTTT CASSLGAGPEAFF
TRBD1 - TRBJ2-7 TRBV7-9 TGTGCCAGCAGCTTAGCGCTAAGACAGGGGGAGGTCTACGAGCAGTACTTC CASSLALRQGEVYEQYF
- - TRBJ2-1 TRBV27 TGTGCCAGCAGTTTACGAGAGAATGAGCAGTTCTTC CASSLRENEQFF
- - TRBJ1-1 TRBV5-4 TGTGCCAGCAGCTTGGATGGGAATGAAGCTTTCTTT CASSLDGNEAFF
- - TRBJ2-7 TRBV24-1 TGTGCCACCAGTGATGGGGCAGAACAGTACTTC CATSDGAEQYF
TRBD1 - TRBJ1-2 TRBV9 TGTGCCAGCAGCGTAGGACTACGGAGACAGGGGAAGGACTATGGCTACACCTTC CASSVGLRRQGKDYGYTF
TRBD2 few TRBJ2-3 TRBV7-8 TGTGCCAGCAGCTTAAGGGGCGGGGGGCCCACAGATACGCAGTATTTT CASSLRGGGPTDTQYF
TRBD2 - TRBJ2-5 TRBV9 TGTGCCAGCAGCGTAGGAGCGGGGGGCCGACAAGAGACCCAGTACTTC CASSVGAGGRQETQYF
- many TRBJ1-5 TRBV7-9 TGTGCCAGCAGCTTACAGGGTCAGCCCCAGCATTTT CASSLQGQPQHF
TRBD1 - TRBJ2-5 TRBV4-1 TGCGCCAGCAGCCCCCACCTCCGCGGGACAGGGTCGGTGGAGACCCAGTACTTC CASSPHLRGTGSVETQYF
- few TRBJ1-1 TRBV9 TGTGCCAGCAGCGTAGCTGGGGGTTACGACACTGAAGCTTTCTTT CASSVAGGYDTEAFF
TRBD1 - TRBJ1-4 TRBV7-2 TGTGCCAGCAGCTATGGACAGGGGCTTGAAAAACTGTTTTTT CASSYGQGLEKLFF
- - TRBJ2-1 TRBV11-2 TGTGCCAGCAGCTTAATAACGGGGCCATATTACGGGTACAATGAGCAGTTCTTC CASSLITGPYYGYNEQFF
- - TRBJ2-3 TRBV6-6 TGTGCCAGCAGTTACTTTGCAGGGGCTCGTGATACGCAGTATTTT CASSYFAGARDTQYF
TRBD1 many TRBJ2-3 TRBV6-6 TGTGCCAGCAGTATCGGGACAGCTAGCACAGATACGCAGTATTTT CASSIGTASTDTQYF
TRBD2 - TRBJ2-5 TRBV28 TGTGCCAGTCTAGCGGGCGGGTCCCAAGAGACCCAGTACTTC CASLAGGSQETQYF
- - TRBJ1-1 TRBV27 TGTGCCAGCAGTTCTAGCCAGGGGTTGACTGAAGCTTTCTTT CASSSSQGLTEAFF
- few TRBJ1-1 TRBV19 TGTGCCAGTAAGACGGGAGCTGAAGCTTTCTTT CASKTGAEAFF
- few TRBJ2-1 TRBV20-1 TGCAGTGCTAGTCCTCTCGTACAGGGGAGGTCCTACAATGAGCAGTTCTTC CSASPLVQGRSYNEQFF
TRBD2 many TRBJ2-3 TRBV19 TGTGCCAGCTCTGGAGCGGGGGGCACAGATACGCAGTATTTT CASSGAGGTDTQYF
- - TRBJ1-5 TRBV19 TGTGCCAGTAGTATAAATTTAAATCAGCCCCAGCATTTT CASSINLNQPQHF
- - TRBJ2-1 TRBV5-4 TGTGCCAGCAGGGGCGGGGCCGGGGAGCAGTTCTTC CASRGGAGEQFF
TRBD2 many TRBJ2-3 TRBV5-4 TGTGCCAGCAGCCCGACTAGCGGGTACACAGATACGCAGTATTTT CASSPTSGYTDTQYF
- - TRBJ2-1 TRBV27 TGTGCCAGCAGTTCGTTAGCCAAAAGGAACAATGAGCAGTTCTTC CASSSLAKRNNEQFF
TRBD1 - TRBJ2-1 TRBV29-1 TGCAGCGTTACCTACCCGACAGGGACCTACAATGAGCAGTTCTTC CSVTYPTGTYNEQFF
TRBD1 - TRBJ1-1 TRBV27 TGTGCCAGCAGCTTACGACAGGGTGTCACTGAAGCTTTCTTT CASSLRQGVTEAFF
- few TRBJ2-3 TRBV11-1 TGTGCCAGCAGCCATTCGACAGCAATAGATACGCAGTATTTT CASSHSTAIDTQYF
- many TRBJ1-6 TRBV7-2 TGTGCCAGCAGCTTCTGGTGGGACTCACCCCTCCACTTT CASSFWWDSPLHF
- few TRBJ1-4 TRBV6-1 TGTGCCAGCACCCTCGCGGGGGCCAGGGCTGAAAAACTGTTTTTT CASTLAGARAEKLFF
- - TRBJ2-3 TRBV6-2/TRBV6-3 TGTGCCAGCAGTTACTACTGGCAGGTGGAGTCCACAGATACGCAGTATTTT CASSYYWQVESTDTQYF
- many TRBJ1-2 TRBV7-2 TGTGCCAGCAGCTTAAGGGCCTCGGGACGGGCTGCCTTCTATGGCTACACCTTC CASSLRASGRAAFYGYTF
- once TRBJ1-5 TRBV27 TGTGCCAGCAGTTTAGGATCCGCTCAGCCCCAGCATTTT CASSLGSAQPQHF
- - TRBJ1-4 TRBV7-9 TGTGCCAGCAGCCCCCTCAAGGTTGCAACTAATGAAAAACTGTTTTTT CASSPLKVATNEKLFF
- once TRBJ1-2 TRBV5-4 TGTGCCAGCAGCTTGGAGGTCGGAGGGGACACTAACTATGGCTACACCTTC CASSLEVGGDTNYGYTF
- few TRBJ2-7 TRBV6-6 TGTGCCAGCAGGAGGGCTACCTACGAGCAGTACTTC CASRRATYEQYF
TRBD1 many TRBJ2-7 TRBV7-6 TGTGCCAGCAGCTTGACAGGGTTAGGGAACGAGCAGTACTTC CASSLTGLGNEQYF
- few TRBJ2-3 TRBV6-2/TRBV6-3 TGTGCCAGCAGAGAAGAGGAGGCCAGCACAGATACGCAGTATTTT CASREEEASTDTQYF
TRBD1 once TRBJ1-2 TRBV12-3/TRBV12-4 TGTGCCAGCAGTTTAGCCCTTACCGACAGGGAAGGCTACACCTTC CASSLALTDREGYTF
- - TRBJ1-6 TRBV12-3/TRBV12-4 TGTGCCAGCAGACTCCAGGAGAGCTCCTATAATTCACCCCTCCACTTT CASRLQESSYNSPLHF
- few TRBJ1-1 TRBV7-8 TGTGCCAGCTGCGTGGGGGTATTGTGCGCTGAAGCTTTCTTT CASCVGVLCAEAFF
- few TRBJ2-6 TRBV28 TGTGCCAGCAGTCTCTTTAAATGGGAGTCCGGGGCCAACGTCCTGACTTTC CASSLFKWESGANVLTF
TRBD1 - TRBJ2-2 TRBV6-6 TGTGCCAGCATTGTGACAGGGATGCTCGGGGAGCTGTTTTTT CASIVTGMLGELFF
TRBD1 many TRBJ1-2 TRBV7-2 TGTGCCAGCAGCTCCACAGGGGGGGAGGGCTACACCTTC CASSSTGGEGYTF
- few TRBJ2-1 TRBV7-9 TGTGCCAGCAGCTTTTTGGCAGAATCCAATGAGCAGTTCTTC CASSFLAESNEQFF
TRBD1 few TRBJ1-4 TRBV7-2 TGTGCCATCCTGGCCCGGGACAGGGTTCTCGGTGGGGAAAAACTGTTTTTT CAILARDRVLGGEKLFF
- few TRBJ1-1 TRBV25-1 TGTGCCAGCAGTGAATATTTTAGAACAGAGAAAACTGAAGCTTTCTTT CASSEYFRTEKTEAFF
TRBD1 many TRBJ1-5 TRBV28 TGTGCCAGTAGTCTAAGACAGGGTGGCAATCAGCCCCAGCATTTT CASSLRQGGNQPQHF
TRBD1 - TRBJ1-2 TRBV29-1 TGCAGCGAGGACAGGGACGTCTATGGCTACACCTTC CSEDRDVYGYTF